This T cell receptor beta chain was identified during a study of CD8 T cells in ankylosing spondylitis. This clonotype was recorded many times. What it binds is unknown. Making the TCR beta libraries involved quantitative 5'-RACE with molecular barcodes. Using its own MiXCR run on the 5' RACE reads, TCRdb lists one record per CDR3 protein. The profile covers some 130,000 distinct CDR3 sequences, with about 7.3% appearing a single time and around 11% taken by the ten largest. This CDR3 spans 13 amino acids. Germline CDR1 and CDR2: LGHDT and YNNKEL (reference sequence). V lost 2 bases to trimming and J lost 6 bases, with 10 bases between them. Regarding the study as a whole: Reportedly, disease-linked clones are significantly enriched in ankylosing spondylitis patients' matched synovial fluid. Blood of patients with ankylosing spondylitis appeared to be characterized by a TCR beta motif of several highly homologous variants. In synovial fluid and blood from reactive arthritis, some motif variants were previously reported.

Material: blood, either unsorted or a sorted T cell fraction (not recorded which). The origin of this receptor is a female donor with ankylosing spondylitis or in good health (not recorded which). This chain links TRBV3-1 with TRBJ1-1; TRBD1 is a possible D gene (5 bases). CDR3 nucleotides: TGTGCCAGCAGCCAAACTAGGGGCCCTGAAGCTTTCTTT. Amino acids: CASSQTRGPEAFF.